This is a list of T cell receptor beta chains from one sample in a study of T cell responses to AZD1222 COVID-19 vaccine. Only in-frame clones appear in the TCRdb table, and some are missing; sequencing was by immunoSEQ multiplex PCR. Among around 120,000 clones listed, 88% were seen once. The material sequenced was peripheral blood, taken on day 0 of AZD1222 vaccination. These TCRs come from an adult in good health. The CDR3 runs from the conserved cysteine through the conserved F or W. The order of the fields is clone size, J gene, D gene, V gene, CDR3 DNA, CDR3 protein. D genes are given only for firm matches. Clone size is given for some rows only: seen once, a few or many times, or a class if the clone is expanded.

NA	TRBJ1-2	NA	TRBV5-4	TGTGCCAGCAGCTTGGGGACACGGGCCGAAGGCTACACCTTC	CASSLGTRAEGYTF
NA	TRBJ2-1	NA	TRBV7-2	TGTGCCAGCCGTCCCGGATCACATTCCTACAATGAGCAGTTCTTC	CASRPGSHSYNEQFF
NA	TRBJ2-7	NA	TRBV6-5	TGTGCCAGCAGTTATCGTGGGGCTTCCTACGAGCAGTACTTC	CASSYRGASYEQYF
NA	TRBJ2-2	NA	TRBV9	TGTGCCAGCAGCCCTCGGGGCCAGGGCCCCGGGGAGCTGTTTTTT	CASSPRGQGPGELFF
NA	TRBJ1-1	TRBD1	TRBV7-9	TGTGCCAGCAGCTCAAAAGGTTGGGACAGGGGGTTCCCTGAAGCTTTCTTT	CASSSKGWDRGFPEAFF
NA	TRBJ2-1	NA	TRBV6-5	TGTGCCAGCAGTTATCAGGCGCGTCGGAATGAGCAGTTCTTC	CASSYQARRNEQFF
NA	TRBJ1-5	NA	TRBV12-3/TRBV12-4	TGTGCCAGCAGTACGACAGGTTTTTCCCAGCATTTT	CASSTTGFSQHF
once	TRBJ2-1	TRBD1	TRBV19	TGTGCCAGTAGCCCTACAGGGGGCAGCGGCAATGAGCAGTTCTTC	CASSPTGGSGNEQFF
NA	TRBJ2-3	TRBD2	TRBV7-2	TGTGCCAGCAGCTTAGCGCGGACTAGCGGGGGGTCGGCTACAGATACGCAGTATTTT	CASSLARTSGGSATDTQYF
NA	TRBJ1-5	NA	TRBV15	TGTGCCACCAGCAGAGCAGGGGATAGCAATCAGCCCCAGCATTTT	CATSRAGDSNQPQHF
NA	TRBJ2-7	TRBD2	TRBV4-1	TGCGCCAGCAGCCAGGTTAGCGGGCCCTACGAGCAGTACTTC	CASSQVSGPYEQYF
NA	TRBJ1-2	NA	TRBV7-6	TGTGCCAGCAGCTTCGGCAGGGCGGTCCGGGAGGGCTACACCTTC	CASSFGRAVREGYTF
once	TRBJ2-7	TRBD1	TRBV11-1	TGTGCCAGCAGCTTAGTCAGGGGGCGCTTCTCCTACGAGCAGTACTTC	CASSLVRGRFSYEQYF
NA	TRBJ1-4	NA	TRBV6-2/TRBV6-3	TGTGCCAGCAGTTACGGGAGCACTAATGAAAAACTGTTTTTT	CASSYGSTNEKLFF
NA	TRBJ1-1	NA	TRBV5-1	TGCGCCAGCAGCTTGACGGGAGGAAAAGCAGGCAGTGAAGCTTTCTTT	CASSLTGGKAGSEAFF
NA	TRBJ1-1	NA	TRBV11-2	TGTGCCAGCAGCTTAGCACAGGAGGATGAAGCTTTCTTT	CASSLAQEDEAFF
NA	TRBJ2-3	NA	TRBV27	TGTGCCAGCAGTCCACATTCTCGACCGAGGTATTTT	CASSPHSRPRYF
NA	TRBJ1-2	NA	TRBV6-5	TGTGCCAGCTCCTCGGGTACCTTTAACTATGGCTACACCTTC	CASSSGTFNYGYTF
NA	TRBJ2-5	NA	TRBV5-4	TGTGCCAGCAGCCCATACGGGCTAGCGTTGGAGACCCAGTACTTC	CASSPYGLALETQYF
NA	TRBJ2-7	NA	TRBV6-2/TRBV6-3	TGTGCCAGCAGTTACATCACGGGAAGCTCCTACGAGCAGTACTTC	CASSYITGSSYEQYF
NA	TRBJ2-7	NA	TRBV5-1	TGCGCCAGCAGCTTGGTCCGACAGTCCTACGAGCAGTACTTC	CASSLVRQSYEQYF
NA	TRBJ2-5	NA	TRBV4-3	TGCGCCAGCAGCCAAGATTTGGCAGGGACCCCAGAGACCCAGTACTTC	CASSQDLAGTPETQYF
once	TRBJ2-1	TRBD2	TRBV9	TGTGCCAGCAGAGGCGGGAGTAGTGAGGTCAATGAGCAGTTCTTC	CASRGGSSEVNEQFF
NA	TRBJ1-6	NA	TRBV5-1	TGCGCCAGCAGGGACGGGTCCCCCTATAATTCACCCCTCCACTTT	CASRDGSPYNSPLHF
NA	TRBJ1-6	NA	TRBV6-1	TGTGCCAGCAGTGAACCCGAGGGGTCGAGTTCACCCCTCCACTTT	CASSEPEGSSSPLHF
NA	TRBJ2-5	NA	TRBV10-1	TGCGCCAGCACCGTCGATTTGCAGGGGACCGGAGAGACCCAGTACTTC	CASTVDLQGTGETQYF
medium-sized	TRBJ2-7	TRBD2	TRBV4-1	TGCGCCAGCGGGGGCGGGAGGTCCTACGAGCAGTACTTC	CASGGGRSYEQYF
NA	TRBJ2-2	TRBD2	TRBV19	TGTGCCAGTAGTATGAAAAGGGCGGCGGGAGGGCCCACCGGGGAGCTGTTTTTT	CASSMKRAAGGPTGELFF
NA	TRBJ1-1	NA	TRBV29-1	TGCAGCGCCCGGGACAATGAAGCTTTCTTT	CSARDNEAFF
NA	TRBJ1-5	NA	TRBV7-2	TGTGCCAGCAGCTTAGGGAGAGGAAGCAATCAGCCCCAGCATTTT	CASSLGRGSNQPQHF
NA	TRBJ1-5	NA	TRBV24-1	TGTGCCACCAGTGACCCCAATAGCAATCAGCCCCAGCATTTT	CATSDPNSNQPQHF
NA	TRBJ1-6	NA	TRBV4-1	TGCGCCAGCAGCCCAAAACACGGGGACCGCTCGAATTCACCCCTCCACTTT	CASSPKHGDRSNSPLHF
NA	TRBJ1-4	NA	TRBV7-9	TGTGCCAGCACCTCCGGACAGAGTAATGAAAAACTGTTTTTT	CASTSGQSNEKLFF
NA	TRBJ2-1	NA	TRBV2	TGTGCCAGCAGTGAAGCACCAGGGACGAACAATGAGCAGTTCTTC	CASSEAPGTNNEQFF
NA	TRBJ2-1	TRBD2	TRBV6-2/TRBV6-3	TGTGCCAGCAGCGGAGCGGGGAATGAGCAGTTCTTC	CASSGAGNEQFF
NA	TRBJ2-7	NA	TRBV6-5	TGTGCCAGCAGTTTACGGGACCCTGTGGGCGAGCAGTACTTC	CASSLRDPVGEQYF
once	TRBJ2-7	NA	TRBV6-5	TGTGCCAGCAGTCTCAGGGGGGATCCCCCCGACTTC	CASSLRGDPPDF
NA	TRBJ1-5	TRBD1	TRBV10-3	TGTGCCATCAGTGTACAGGGGAATCAGCCCCAGCATTTT	CAISVQGNQPQHF
once	TRBJ2-1	TRBD1	TRBV5-1	TGCGCCAGCAGGCTCCAGCCGGGACAGGGTGGACCGTACAATGAGCAGTTCTTC	CASRLQPGQGGPYNEQFF
NA	TRBJ1-4	TRBD1	TRBV19	TGTGCCAGTACAGGGGGTGCAACTAATGAAAAACTGTTTTTT	CASTGGATNEKLFF
NA	TRBJ1-3	TRBD1	TRBV18	TGTGCCAGCTCACCAGAGACAGGGGGTTTTGGAAACACCATATATTTT	CASSPETGGFGNTIYF
NA	TRBJ2-1	TRBD2	TRBV7-2	TGTGCCAGCAGGACTAGCGGTTACAATGAGCAGTTCTTC	CASRTSGYNEQFF
once	TRBJ2-1	TRBD1	TRBV12-5	TGTGCTAGTGGTTCCTTGACAGGGACCACCTACAATGAGCAGTTCTTC	CASGSLTGTTYNEQFF
NA	TRBJ1-2	NA	TRBV11-2	TGTGCCAGCAGCTTAGTGGGGGGAGGCTACACCTTC	CASSLVGGGYTF
few	TRBJ1-6	NA	TRBV18	TGTGCCAGCTCACCACCGAGAAGGAGCGGGTCTCGATATAATTCACCCCTCCACTTT	CASSPPRRSGSRYNSPLHF
NA	TRBJ2-2	TRBD2	TRBV18	TGTGCCAGCTCACCACAAAAGAGCGGGGGGAGCACCGGGGAGCTGTTTTTT	CASSPQKSGGSTGELFF
NA	TRBJ1-1	NA	TRBV27	TGTGCCAGCAGTTTAGCAGATATGAACACTGAAGCTTTCTTT	CASSLADMNTEAFF
NA	TRBJ1-2	NA	TRBV30	TGTGCCTGGAGTAAGGGACACATTAACTATGGCTACACCTTC	CAWSKGHINYGYTF
NA	TRBJ2-7	NA	TRBV15	TGTGCCACCAGCAAAGAGGGCCAGGGGCCCTACGAGCAGTACTTC	CATSKEGQGPYEQYF
NA	TRBJ1-4	TRBD1	TRBV9	TGTGCCAGCAGCCAATCGACAGGGTTAGGTGAAAAACTGTTTTTT	CASSQSTGLGEKLFF
NA	TRBJ1-2	NA	TRBV3-1/TRBV3-2	TGTGCCAGCAGCCCCTCAGAAGGGGGGATAGGCTACACCTTC	CASSPSEGGIGYTF
NA	TRBJ2-7	NA	TRBV7-3	TGTGCCAGCAGCCTAGCCCCCGACAGCTCCTACGAGCAGTACTTC	CASSLAPDSSYEQYF
NA	TRBJ2-5	TRBD2	TRBV18	TGTGCCAGCTCACAAAGCGGGGGGGCCGGAGAGACCCAGTACTTC	CASSQSGGAGETQYF
NA	TRBJ1-2	NA	TRBV19	TGTGCCAGTAGGGATCGCCTTGATAACTATGGCTACACCTTC	CASRDRLDNYGYTF
NA	TRBJ1-2	NA	TRBV30	TGTGCCTGGAGTTTACGATCGGGGGGCGGCTACACCTTC	CAWSLRSGGGYTF
NA	TRBJ1-4	NA	TRBV11-2	TGTGCCAGCAGAGGCCTAGGGCAGGCTGAGGGTGAAAAACTGTTTTTT	CASRGLGQAEGEKLFF
NA	TRBJ1-2	NA	TRBV9	TGTGCCAGCAGCCTCCGTGAGTTTAACTATGGCTACACCTTC	CASSLREFNYGYTF
NA	TRBJ2-2	TRBD2	TRBV6-2/TRBV6-3	TGTGCCAGCAGTTACTCGCCCCTCAGGCTAGCGGGAGGGTATGGCACCGGGGAGCTGTTTTTT	CASSYSPLRLAGGYGTGELFF
NA	TRBJ1-5	NA	TRBV19	TGTGCCAGTAGTATAGACACGGTCGCGAATCAGCCCCAGCATTTT	CASSIDTVANQPQHF